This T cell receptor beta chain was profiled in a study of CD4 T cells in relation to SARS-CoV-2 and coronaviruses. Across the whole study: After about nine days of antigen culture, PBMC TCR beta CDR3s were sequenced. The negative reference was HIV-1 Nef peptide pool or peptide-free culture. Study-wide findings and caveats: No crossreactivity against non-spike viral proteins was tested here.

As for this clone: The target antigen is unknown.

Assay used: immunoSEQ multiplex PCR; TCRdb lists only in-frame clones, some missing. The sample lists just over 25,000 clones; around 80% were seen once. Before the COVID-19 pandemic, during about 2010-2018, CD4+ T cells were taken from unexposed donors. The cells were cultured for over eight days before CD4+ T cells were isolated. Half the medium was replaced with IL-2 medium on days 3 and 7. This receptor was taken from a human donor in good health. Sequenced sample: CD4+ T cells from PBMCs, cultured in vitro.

The chain's CDR3 is CASRKTSGSGNIQYF. Written as DNA, the CDR3 is TGTGCCAGTAGGAAGACTAGCGGGAGTGGAAACATTCAGTACTTC. The genes are TRBV19 and TRBJ2-4; 12 bases map to TRBD2. Germline V gene data show CDR1 as LNHDA and CDR2 as SQIVND (reference sequence). The CDR3 has 15 amino acids. The J segment lost 6 bases and the V segment lost 6 bases, leaving 6 bases of the junction unmatched.